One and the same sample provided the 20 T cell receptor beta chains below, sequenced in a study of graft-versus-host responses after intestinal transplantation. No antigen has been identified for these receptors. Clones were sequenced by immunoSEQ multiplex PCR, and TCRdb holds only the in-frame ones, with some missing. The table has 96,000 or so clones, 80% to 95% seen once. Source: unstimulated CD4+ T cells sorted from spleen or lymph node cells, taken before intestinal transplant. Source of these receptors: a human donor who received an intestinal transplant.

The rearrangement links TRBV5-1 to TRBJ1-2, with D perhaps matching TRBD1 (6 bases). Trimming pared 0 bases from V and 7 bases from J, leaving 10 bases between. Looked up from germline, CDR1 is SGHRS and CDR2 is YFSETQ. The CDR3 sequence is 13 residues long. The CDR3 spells CASSLVGGAGYTF. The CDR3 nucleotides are TGCGCCAGCAGCTTGGTTGGGGGGGCTGGCTACACCTTC.

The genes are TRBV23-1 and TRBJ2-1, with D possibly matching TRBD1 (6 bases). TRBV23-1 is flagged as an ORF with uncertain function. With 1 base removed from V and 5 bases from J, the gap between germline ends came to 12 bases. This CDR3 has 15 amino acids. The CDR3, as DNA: TGCGCCAGCAGTCAATTCCGCCGGGACAACAATGAGCAGTTCTTC. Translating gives CASSQFRRDNNEQFF.

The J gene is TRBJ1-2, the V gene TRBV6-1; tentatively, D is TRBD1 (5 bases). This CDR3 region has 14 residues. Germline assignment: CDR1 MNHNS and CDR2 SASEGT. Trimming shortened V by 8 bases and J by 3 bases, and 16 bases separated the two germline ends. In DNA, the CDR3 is TGTGCCAGCGGTAGCGGGGGTTCGGACTATGGCTACACCTTC. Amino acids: CASGSGGSDYGYTF.

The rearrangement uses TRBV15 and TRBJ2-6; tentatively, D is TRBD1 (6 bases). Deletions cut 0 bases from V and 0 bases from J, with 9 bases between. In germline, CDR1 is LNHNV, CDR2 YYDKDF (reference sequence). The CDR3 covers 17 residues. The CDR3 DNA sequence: TGTGCCACCAGCAGAGATGGGGGCTCCTCTGGGGCCAACGTCCTGACTTTC. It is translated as CATSRDGGSSGANVLTF.

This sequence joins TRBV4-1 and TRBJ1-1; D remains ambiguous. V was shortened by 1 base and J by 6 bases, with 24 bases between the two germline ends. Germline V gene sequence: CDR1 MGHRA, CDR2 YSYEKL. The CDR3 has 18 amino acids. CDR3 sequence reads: CASSQGSLLGPGRAEAFF. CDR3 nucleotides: TGCGCCAGCAGCCAAGGCTCCCTACTGGGCCCGGGAAGGGCTGAAGCTTTCTTT.

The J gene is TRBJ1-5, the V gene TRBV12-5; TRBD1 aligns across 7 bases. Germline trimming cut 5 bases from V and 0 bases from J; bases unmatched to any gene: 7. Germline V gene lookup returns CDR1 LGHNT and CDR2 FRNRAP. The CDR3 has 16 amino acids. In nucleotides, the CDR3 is TGTGCTAGTGGTCTGACAGGGACTTTTAGCAATCAGCCCCAGCATTTT. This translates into CASGLTGTFSNQPQHF. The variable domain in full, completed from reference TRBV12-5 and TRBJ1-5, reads DARVTQTPRHKVTEMGQEVTMRCQPILGHNTVFWYRQTMMQGLELLAYFRNRAPLDDSGMPKDRFSAEMPDATLATLKIQPSEPRDSAVYFCASGLTGTFSNQPQHFGDGTRLSIL.

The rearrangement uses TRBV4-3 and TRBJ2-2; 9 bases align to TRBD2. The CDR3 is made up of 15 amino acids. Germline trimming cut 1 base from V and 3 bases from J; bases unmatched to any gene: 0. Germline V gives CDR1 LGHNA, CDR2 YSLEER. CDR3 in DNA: TGCGCCAGCAGCCAAGTAGCGGGGGACACCGGGGAGCTGTTTTTT. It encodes CASSQVAGDTGELFF.

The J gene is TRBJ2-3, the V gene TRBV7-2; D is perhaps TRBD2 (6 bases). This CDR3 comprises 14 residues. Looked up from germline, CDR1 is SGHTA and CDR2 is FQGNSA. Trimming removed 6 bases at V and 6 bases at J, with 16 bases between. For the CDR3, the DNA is TGTGCCAGCAGTTTGGGGGACTCTCCGGATACGCAGTATTTT. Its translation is CASSLGDSPDTQYF. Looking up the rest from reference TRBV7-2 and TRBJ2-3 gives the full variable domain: GAGVSQSPSNKVTEKGKDVELRCDPISGHTALYWYRQSLGQGLEFLIYFQGNSAPDKSGLPSDRFSAERTGGSVSTLTIQRTQQEDSAVYLCASSLGDSPDTQYFGPGTRLTVL.

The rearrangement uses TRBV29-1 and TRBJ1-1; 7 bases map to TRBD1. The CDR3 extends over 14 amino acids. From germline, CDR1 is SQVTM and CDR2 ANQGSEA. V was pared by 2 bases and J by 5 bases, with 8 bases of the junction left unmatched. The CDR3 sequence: CSVENWARGTEAFF. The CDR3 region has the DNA TGCAGCGTTGAAAACTGGGCCAGGGGGACTGAAGCTTTCTTT.

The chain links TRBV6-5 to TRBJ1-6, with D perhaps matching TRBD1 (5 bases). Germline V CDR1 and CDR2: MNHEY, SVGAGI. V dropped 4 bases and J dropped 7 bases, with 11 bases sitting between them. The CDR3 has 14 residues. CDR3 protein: CASSFRRVNSPLHF. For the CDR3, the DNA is TGTGCCAGCAGTTTTCGCAGGGTGAATTCACCCCTCCACTTT.

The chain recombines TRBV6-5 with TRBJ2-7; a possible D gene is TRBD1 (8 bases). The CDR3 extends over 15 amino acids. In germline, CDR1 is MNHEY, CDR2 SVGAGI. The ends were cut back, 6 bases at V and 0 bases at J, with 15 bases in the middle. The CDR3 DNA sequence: TGTGCCAGCAGCAACAGGGGGGGGCTCTCCTACGAGCAGTACTTC. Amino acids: CASSNRGGLSYEQYF.

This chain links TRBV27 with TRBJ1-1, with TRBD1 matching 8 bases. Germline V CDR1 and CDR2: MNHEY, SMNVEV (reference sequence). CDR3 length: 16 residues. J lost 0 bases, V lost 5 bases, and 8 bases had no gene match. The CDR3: CASSPLQGGLNTEAFF. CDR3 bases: TGTGCCAGCAGTCCCTTACAGGGGGGATTGAACACTGAAGCTTTCTTT.

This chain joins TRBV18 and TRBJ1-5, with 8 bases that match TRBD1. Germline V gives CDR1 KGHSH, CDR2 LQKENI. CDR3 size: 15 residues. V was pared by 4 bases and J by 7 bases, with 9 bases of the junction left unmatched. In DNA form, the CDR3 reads TGTGCCAGCTCACTAGGACAGGGTGTAGGACAGCCCCAGCATTTT. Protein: CASSLGQGVGQPQHF.

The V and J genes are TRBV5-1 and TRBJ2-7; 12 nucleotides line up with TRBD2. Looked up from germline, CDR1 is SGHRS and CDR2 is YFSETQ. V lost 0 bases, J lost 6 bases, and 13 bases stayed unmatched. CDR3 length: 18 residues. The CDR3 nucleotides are TGCGCCAGCAGCTTGGGACCGAAGACTAGCGGGAGAGTTAGCGAGCAGTACTTC. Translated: CASSLGPKTSGRVSEQYF.

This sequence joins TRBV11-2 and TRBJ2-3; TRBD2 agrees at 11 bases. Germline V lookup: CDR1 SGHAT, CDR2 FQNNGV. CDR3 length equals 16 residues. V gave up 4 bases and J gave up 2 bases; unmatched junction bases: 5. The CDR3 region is CASSSGLAGFTDTQYF. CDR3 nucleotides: TGTGCCAGCAGCTCAGGACTAGCGGGTTTCACAGATACGCAGTATTTT. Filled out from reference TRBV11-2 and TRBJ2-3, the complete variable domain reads EAGVAQSPRYKIIEKRQSVAFWCNPISGHATLYWYQQILGQGPKLLIQFQNNGVVDDSQLPKDRFSAERLKGVDSTLKIQPAKLEDSAVYLCASSSGLAGFTDTQYFGPGTRLTVL.

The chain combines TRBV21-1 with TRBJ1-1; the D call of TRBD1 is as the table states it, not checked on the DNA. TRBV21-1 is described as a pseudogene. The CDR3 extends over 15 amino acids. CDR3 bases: TGTGCCAGCAGCAAAGGGGCGATCATGAACACTGAAGCTTTCTTT. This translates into CASSKGAIMNTEAFF.

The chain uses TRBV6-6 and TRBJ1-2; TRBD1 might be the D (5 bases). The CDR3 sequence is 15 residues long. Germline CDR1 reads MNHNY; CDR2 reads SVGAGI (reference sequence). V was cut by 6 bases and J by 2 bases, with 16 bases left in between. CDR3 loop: CASSRQGTQNYGYTF. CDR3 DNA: TGTGCCAGCAGCCGGCAGGGAACACAAAACTATGGCTACACCTTC.

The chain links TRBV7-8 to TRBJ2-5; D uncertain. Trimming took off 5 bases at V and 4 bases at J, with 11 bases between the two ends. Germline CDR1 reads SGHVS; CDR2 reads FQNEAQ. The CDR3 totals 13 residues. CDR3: CASSPGRIETQYF. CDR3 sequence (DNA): TGTGCCAGCAGCCCCGGCAGGATAGAGACCCAGTACTTC.

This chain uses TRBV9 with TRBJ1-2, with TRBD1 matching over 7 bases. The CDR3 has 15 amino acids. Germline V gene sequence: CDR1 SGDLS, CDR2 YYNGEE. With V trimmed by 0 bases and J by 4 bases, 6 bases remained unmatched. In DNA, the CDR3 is TGTGCCAGCAGCGTAGACAGGGGAGAGGTCTATGGCTACACCTTC. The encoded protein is CASSVDRGEVYGYTF.

The CDR3 DNA reads TGCGCCAGCAGCCAAGCTACTCAGGGTTCTTATAATTCACCCCTCCACTTT. It codes for CASSQATQGSYNSPLHF. The chain couples TRBV4-1 to TRBJ1-6, with TRBD1 as a possible D gene (5 bases). The CDR3 is made up of 17 amino acids. Germline V gene lookup returns CDR1 MGHRA and CDR2 YSYEKL. V was clipped by 1 base and J by 4 bases, with 14 bases between them.